The 26 T cell receptor beta chains presented below share a single source sample, sequenced in a study of vaccination and CD4 T cells after COVID-19. The Oncomine TCR Beta short-read assay sequenced DNA from cultured CD4+ T cells. TCRdb reprocessed the PCR reads via MiXCR and lists one record per CDR3 protein. The sample contains 20,000 to 25,000 distinct CDR3 sequences, less than 60% of which appear only once. Treatment meaning: approximately nine-day PBMC culture with coronavirus spike peptide pools or control peptides (ViraFEST assay). These receptors have no known antigen. The sequenced sample consisted of CD4+ T cells from blood, cultured in vitro. These receptors came from a human donor who had recovered from COVID-19.

CDR3: CASTRMENTEAFF. In DNA, the CDR3 is TGTGCCAGTACGAGAATGGAGAACACTGAAGCTTTCTTT. The chain uses TRBV19 and TRBJ1-1; D is uncertain. The CDR3 has 13 residues. Per germline, CDR1 LNHDA and CDR2 SQIVND (reference sequence). Trimming shortened V by 7 bases and J by 1 base, and 10 bases separated the two germline ends.

The table lists this clonotype with a few counts. The genes are TRBV5-1 and TRBJ1-6, with unresolved D. Deletions cut 0 bases from V and 9 bases from J, with 7 bases between. The CDR3 runs 13 residues. Germline V CDR1 and CDR2: SGHRS, YFSETQ. CDR3 in amino acids: CASSLAGRSPLHF. CDR3 nucleotides: TGCGCCAGCAGCTTGGCCGGGCGTTCACCCCTCCACTTT.

The chain couples TRBV12-3 or TRBV12-4 to TRBJ2-1; TRBD1 matches 8 bases. This CDR3 is built from 14 residues. After removal of 4 bases from V and 4 bases from J, the junction contained 3 bases not matched to a gene. The CDR3 DNA reads as TGTGCCAGCAGTTGGACAGGGACTTACAATGAGCAGTTCTTC. Protein: CASSWTGTYNEQFF.

The gene calls are TRBV18 and TRBJ2-1, with D perhaps assigned TRBD1 or TRBD2 (5 bases each). V was pared by 6 bases and J by 0 bases, with 15 bases between. Germline-derived CDR1 and CDR2 are KGHSH and LQKENI. The CDR3 runs to 16 residues. The DNA of the CDR3 is TGTGCCAGCTCCTCAAAGGGGAGTAGCTCCTACAATGAGCAGTTCTTC. Translation gives CASSSKGSSSYNEQFF.

This clonotype was observed a handful of times. The CDR3 nucleotides read TGTGCCAGCAGCTTCCGGGCTATTATGAACTATGGCTACACCTTC. This sequence encodes CASSFRAIMNYGYTF. The V gene is TRBV7-9, the J gene TRBJ1-2; D unclear. Trimming removed 3 bases at V and 2 bases at J, with 13 bases between. The CDR3 runs 15 residues. Germline loops: CDR1 SEHNR, CDR2 FQNEAQ (reference sequence).

The chain employs TRBV5-1 and TRBJ2-3, with no clear D. Looked up from germline, CDR1 is SGHRS and CDR2 is YFSETQ. CDR3 length: 13 residues. V dropped 4 bases and J dropped 2 bases, with 8 bases sitting between them. The CDR3 bases are TGCGCCAGCAGCGGCTCATACACAGATACGCAGTATTTT. Amino acids: CASSGSYTDTQYF.

This clonotype was detected only a few times. The chain uses TRBV7-9 and TRBJ1-6; perhaps TRBD1 as D (6 bases). The CDR3 runs to 17 residues. CDR1 is SEHNR and CDR2 is FQNEAQ in the germline V gene (reference sequence). V was clipped by 3 bases and J by 9 bases, with 21 bases between them. The CDR3 spells CASSFRGGQGTPSPLHF. The CDR3 region has the DNA TGTGCCAGCAGCTTCAGGGGTGGTCAGGGGACGCCTTCACCCCTCCACTTT.

This clonotype was counted a few times. This sequence joins TRBV20-1 and TRBJ1-5; D not certain. The CDR3 is 14 residues long. CDR1 is DFQATT, CDR2 SNEGSKA, per germline (reference sequence). V lost 6 bases, J lost 2 bases, and 14 bases lay in between. The CDR3 sequence: CSANRVLGNQPQHF. The CDR3 DNA reads as TGCAGTGCCAATAGGGTACTGGGCAATCAGCCCCAGCATTTT.

CDR3 in amino acids: CASSPDKYYEQYF. In nucleotides, the CDR3 is TGCGCCAGCAGCCCCGACAAATACTACGAGCAGTACTTC. This chain links TRBV5-1 with TRBJ2-7; D is uncertain. This CDR3 is built from 13 residues. CDR1 is SGHRS, CDR2 YFSETQ, per germline. V was trimmed by 4 bases and J by 3 bases, leaving 11 bases between them.

The V and J genes are TRBV24-1 and TRBJ2-4; D is unclear. Trimming shortened V by 7 bases and J by 11 bases, and 8 bases separated the two germline ends. Per the germline V gene, CDR1 is KGHDR and CDR2 is SFDVKD. The CDR3 runs to 10 residues. DNA of the CDR3: TGTGCCACCAGCCTAGTGGTTCAGTACTTC. Its protein is CATSLVVQYF.

This clonotype has more than one count but fewer than ten. The chain carries TRBV7-2 and TRBJ1-5; D remains ambiguous. This CDR3 is built from 16 residues. Trimming pared 0 bases from V and 4 bases from J, leaving 13 bases between. Looked up from germline, CDR1 is SGHTA and CDR2 is FQGNSA. The chain's CDR3 is CASSLAAGLGNQPQHF. The CDR3, as DNA: TGTGCCAGCAGCTTAGCGGCGGGCCTCGGTAATCAGCCCCAGCATTTT.

The table lists this clonotype with a few counts. The chain recombines TRBV20-1 with TRBJ2-1, with 12 bases lining up with TRBD2. The germline gives CDR1 DFQATT, CDR2 SNEGSKA (reference sequence). Trimming took 0 bases from V and 4 from J; bases not matched to a gene: 7. This CDR3 region has 17 residues. The CDR3 DNA follows: TGCAGTGCTAGAGATCGGGCTAGCGGGAGGGTTTACAATGAGCAGTTCTTC. It specifies CSARDRASGRVYNEQFF.

This clonotype was picked up a small number of times. The rearrangement uses TRBV20-1 and TRBJ1-3; no definite D call. Germline V gene lookup returns CDR1 DFQATT and CDR2 SNEGSKA (reference sequence). Trimming removed 3 bases from V and 1 base from J, with 7 bases in between. CDR3 length: 13 residues. CDR3: CSASEGSGNTIYF. The CDR3, as DNA: TGCAGTGCTAGCGAAGGGTCTGGAAACACCATATATTTT.

This clonotype has only a few counts. V gene TRBV6-1 combines with J gene TRBJ2-6, with TRBD2 identical over 7 bases. This CDR3 has 15 amino acids. The V and J ends lost 7 bases and 2 bases, in that order; junction bases with no gene match: 5. CDR1 MNHNS and CDR2 SASEGT come from the germline V gene. For the CDR3, the DNA is TGTGCCAGCAAGGATGCGGGAGCTGGGGCCAACGTCCTGACTTTC. Its protein product is CASKDAGAGANVLTF.

The rearrangement joins TRBV7-2 to TRBJ2-7; TRBD2 matches at 11 bases. The CDR3 loop spans 14 amino acids. Germline trimming cut 3 bases from V and 7 bases from J; bases unmatched to any gene: 5. Germline lookup yields CDR1 SGHTA and CDR2 FQGNSA. CDR3 nucleotides: TGTGCCAGCAGCTTTCGGACTAGCGGGTCAGAGCAGTACTTC. It translates to CASSFRTSGSEQYF.

The genes are TRBV4-2 and TRBJ1-3; D gene ambiguous. With 3 bases removed from V and 1 base from J, the gap between germline ends came to 7 bases. This CDR3 is 14 amino acids long. The germline V gene encodes CDR1 LGHNA and CDR2 YNFKEQ. For the CDR3, the DNA is TGTGCCAGCAGCCACTATGGTTCTGGAAACACCATATATTTT. The encoded protein is CASSHYGSGNTIYF.

The CDR3 nucleotides are TGTGCCACCAGCCGGGGGCGGCAGGAAGAGACCCAGTACTTC. It specifies CATSRGRQEETQYF. V gene TRBV15 combines with J gene TRBJ2-5; D may be TRBD1 or TRBD2 (6 bases each). V was clipped by 5 bases and J by 3 bases, with 13 bases between them. The CDR3 extends over 14 amino acids. The V gene's germline CDR1 is LNHNV and CDR2 YYDKDF (reference sequence).

This chain connects TRBV19 to TRBJ1-5; 7 nucleotides agree with TRBD1. CDR1 is LNHDA, CDR2 SQIVND, per germline (reference sequence). The length of the CDR3 is 14 residues. V lost 6 bases and J lost 7; bases outside the gene matches: 9. The CDR3 DNA reads as TGTGCCAGTAGAATCACAGGGGAAAGGCAGCCCCAGCATTTT. Its protein is CASRITGERQPQHF. The complete variable domain, with remaining parts taken from reference TRBV19 and TRBJ1-5, reads DGGITQSPKYLFRKEGQNVTLSCEQNLNHDAMYWYRQDPGQGLRLIYYSQIVNDFQKGDIAEGYSVSREKKESFPLTVTSAQKNPTAFYLCASRITGERQPQHFGDGTRLSIL.

The chain has TRBV2 and TRBJ1-4; a weak D match, TRBD1 (6 bases). With 4 bases removed from V and 5 bases from J, the gap between germline ends came to 14 bases. CDR1 is SNHLY, CDR2 FYNNEI, per germline. CDR3 length equals 15 residues. DNA of the CDR3: TGTGCCAGCAGTGCCCACAGGGAGGGCAATGAAAAACTGTTTTTT. Protein product: CASSAHREGNEKLFF. The full variable domain, in which reference TRBV2 and TRBJ1-4 provide the parts outside the CDR3, is EPEVTQTPSHQVTQMGQEVILRCVPISNHLYFYWYRQILGQKVEFLVSFYNNEISEKSEIFDDQFSVERPDGSNFTLKIRSTKLEDSAMYFCASSAHREGNEKLFFGSGTQLSVL.

This clonotype was seen a few times. J is TRBJ2-3 and V is TRBV6-2 or TRBV6-3; no clear D gene. Deletions cut 7 bases from V and 4 bases from J, with 9 bases between. The CDR3 has 12 residues. CDR1 is MNHEY, CDR2 SVGEGT, per germline. The CDR3 sequence: CASTHRADTQYF. The CDR3 bases are TGTGCCAGCACCCATAGGGCAGATACGCAGTATTTT.

The gene calls are TRBV5-1 and TRBJ2-2; the D gene is possibly TRBD2 (6 bases). Trimming stripped 4 bases from V and 0 bases from J, with 10 bases between. CDR1 and CDR2 from the germline V gene are SGHRS and YFSETQ. This CDR3 has 15 residues. The CDR3 bases are TGCGCCAGCAGCGGTAGCGGCACGAACACCGGGGAGCTGTTTTTT. As protein: CASSGSGTNTGELFF.

The rearrangement uses TRBV20-1 and TRBJ2-5; 9 bases are shared with TRBD2. Germline V gives CDR1 DFQATT, CDR2 SNEGSKA (reference sequence). The CDR3 extends over 17 amino acids. The trim removed 0 bases at V and 1 base at J, leaving 9 bases unmatched. The CDR3 DNA reads as TGCAGTGCTAGAGATCTCGGACTAGCGTCGATCCAAGAGACCCAGTACTTC. It translates to CSARDLGLASIQETQYF.

Only one count was recorded for this clonotype. In DNA, the CDR3 is TGTGCCAGCAGCTCCGGCCTCCCAGCTTATGGCTACACCTTC. Its translation: CASSSGLPAYGYTF. The J gene is TRBJ1-2, the V gene TRBV7-8; D not resolved. This CDR3 spans 14 amino acids. CDR1 SGHVS and CDR2 FQNEAQ come from the germline V gene. V shed 4 bases and J shed 5 bases, with 14 bases lying between them. Complete variable domain (other parts from reference TRBV7-8 and TRBJ1-2): GAGVSQSPRYKVAKRGQDVALRCDPISGHVSLFWYQQALGQGPEFLTYFQNEAQLDKSGLPSDRFFAERPEGSVSTLKIQRTQQEDSAVYLCASSSGLPAYGYTFGSGTRLTVV.

The chain employs TRBV2 and TRBJ1-5; a weak D match, TRBD1 (5 bases). The ends were cut back, 8 bases at V and 0 bases at J, with 11 bases in the middle. There are 14 residues in the CDR3. Germline loops: CDR1 SNHLY, CDR2 FYNNEI. Here the CDR3 reads CASGGTYSNQPQHF. In DNA, the CDR3 is TGTGCCAGCGGGGGAACCTATAGCAATCAGCCCCAGCATTTT.

The chain couples TRBV20-1 to TRBJ2-3; D ambiguous. This CDR3 spans 14 amino acids. Deletions cut 4 bases from V and 1 base from J, with 12 bases between. The germline gives CDR1 DFQATT, CDR2 SNEGSKA (reference sequence). This chain's CDR3 is CSANPPVGTDTQYF. The CDR3 DNA reads as TGCAGTGCTAACCCCCCTGTGGGCACAGATACGCAGTATTTT.

The rearrangement links TRBV10-3 to TRBJ2-7, with 10 bases matching TRBD1. CDR3 size: 15 residues. Per the germline V gene, CDR1 is ENHRY and CDR2 is SYGVKD. The J segment lost 4 bases and the V segment lost 9 bases, leaving 12 bases of the junction unmatched. This chain's CDR3 is CAIGAGTGVRYEQYF. The DNA for the CDR3 is TGTGCCATTGGGGCGGGGACAGGGGTTCGTTACGAGCAGTACTTC.